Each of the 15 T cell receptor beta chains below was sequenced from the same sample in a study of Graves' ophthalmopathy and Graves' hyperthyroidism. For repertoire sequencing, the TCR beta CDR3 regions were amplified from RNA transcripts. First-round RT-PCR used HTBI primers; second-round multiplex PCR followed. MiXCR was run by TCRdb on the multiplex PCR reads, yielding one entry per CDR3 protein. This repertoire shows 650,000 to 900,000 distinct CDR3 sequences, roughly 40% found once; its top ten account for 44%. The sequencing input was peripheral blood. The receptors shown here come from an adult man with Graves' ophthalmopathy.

CDR3 sequence (DNA): TGTGCCACCAGTGATTCCGGACTAGGTGCTGGAGCTTTCTTT. It is translated as CATSDSGLGAGAFF. The J gene is TRBJ1-1, the V gene TRBV24-1; D gene uncertain. The CDR3 totals 14 residues. With 2 bases removed from V and 10 bases from J, the gap between germline ends came to 16 bases. CDR1 is KGHDR, CDR2 SFDVKD, per germline.

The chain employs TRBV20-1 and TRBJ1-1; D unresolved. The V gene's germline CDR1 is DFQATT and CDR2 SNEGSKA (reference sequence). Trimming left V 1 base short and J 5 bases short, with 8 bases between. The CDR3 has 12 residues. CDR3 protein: CSARVGSTEAFF. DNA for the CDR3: TGCAGTGCTAGAGTCGGGAGTACTGAAGCTTTCTTT.

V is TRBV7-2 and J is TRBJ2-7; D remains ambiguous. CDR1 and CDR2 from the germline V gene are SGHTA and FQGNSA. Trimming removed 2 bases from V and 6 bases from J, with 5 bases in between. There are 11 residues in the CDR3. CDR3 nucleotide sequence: TGTGCCAGCAGCTTATATGTCGAGCAGTACTTC. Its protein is CASSLYVEQYF.

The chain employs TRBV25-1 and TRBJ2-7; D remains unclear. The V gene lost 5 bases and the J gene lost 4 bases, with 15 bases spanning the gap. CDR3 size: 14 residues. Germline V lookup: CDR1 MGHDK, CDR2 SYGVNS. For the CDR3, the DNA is TGTGCCAGCAGTTACAAAGCGCACCGGTACGAGCAGTACTTC. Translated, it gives CASSYKAHRYEQYF.

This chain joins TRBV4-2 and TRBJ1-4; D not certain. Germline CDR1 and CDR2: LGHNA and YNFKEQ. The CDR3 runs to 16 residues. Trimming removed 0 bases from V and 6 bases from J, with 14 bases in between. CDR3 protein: CASSQDRRTRDEKLFF. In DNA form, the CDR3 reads TGTGCCAGCAGCCAAGATCGCCGGACCCGAGATGAAAAACTGTTTTTT.

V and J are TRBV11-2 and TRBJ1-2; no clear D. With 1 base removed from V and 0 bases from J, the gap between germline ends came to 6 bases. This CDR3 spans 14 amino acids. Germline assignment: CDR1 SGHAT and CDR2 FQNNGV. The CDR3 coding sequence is TGTGCCAGCAGCTTAGGGATGTCTAACTATGGCTACACCTTC. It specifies CASSLGMSNYGYTF.

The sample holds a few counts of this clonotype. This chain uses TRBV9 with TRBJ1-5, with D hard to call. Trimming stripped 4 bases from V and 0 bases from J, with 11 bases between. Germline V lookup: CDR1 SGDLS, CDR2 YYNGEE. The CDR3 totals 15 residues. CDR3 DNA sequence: TGTGCCAGCAGCCATGGGTTGTATAGCAATCAGCCCCAGCATTTT. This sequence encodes CASSHGLYSNQPQHF.

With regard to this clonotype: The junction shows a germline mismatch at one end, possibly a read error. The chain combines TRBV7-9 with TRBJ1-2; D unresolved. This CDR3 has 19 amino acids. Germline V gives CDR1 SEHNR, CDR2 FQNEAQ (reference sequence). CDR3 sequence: CATSLEGVVWGHLFDGYTF. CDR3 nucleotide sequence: TGTGCCACCAGCTTAGAGGGAGTAGTATGGGGTCATCTATTTGACGGCTACACCTTC.

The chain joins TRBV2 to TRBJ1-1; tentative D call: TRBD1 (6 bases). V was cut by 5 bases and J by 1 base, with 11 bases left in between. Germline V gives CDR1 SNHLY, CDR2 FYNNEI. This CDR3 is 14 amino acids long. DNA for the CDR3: TGTGCCAGCAGTTTCGGACAGCAGAACACTGAAGCTTTCTTT. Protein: CASSFGQQNTEAFF.

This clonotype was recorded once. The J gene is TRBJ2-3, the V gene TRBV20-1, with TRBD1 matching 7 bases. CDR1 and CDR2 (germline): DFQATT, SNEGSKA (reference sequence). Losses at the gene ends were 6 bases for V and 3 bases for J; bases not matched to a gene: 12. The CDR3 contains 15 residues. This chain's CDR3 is CSAASGGVGTDTQYF. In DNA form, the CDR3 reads TGCAGTGCCGCCTCAGGGGGAGTTGGTACAGATACGCAGTATTTT.

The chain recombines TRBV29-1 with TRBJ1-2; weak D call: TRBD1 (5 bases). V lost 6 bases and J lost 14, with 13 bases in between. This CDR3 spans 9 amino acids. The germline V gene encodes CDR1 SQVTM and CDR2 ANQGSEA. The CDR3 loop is CSVGTDTTF. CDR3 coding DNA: TGCAGCGTGGGGACGGATACTACCTTC.

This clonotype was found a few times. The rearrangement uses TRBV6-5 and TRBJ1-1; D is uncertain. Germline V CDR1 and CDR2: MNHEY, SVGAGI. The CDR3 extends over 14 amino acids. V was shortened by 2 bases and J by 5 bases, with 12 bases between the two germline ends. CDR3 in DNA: TGTGCCAGCAGTTACGTAGTTGGGGTTACTGAAGCTTTCTTT. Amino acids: CASSYVVGVTEAFF.

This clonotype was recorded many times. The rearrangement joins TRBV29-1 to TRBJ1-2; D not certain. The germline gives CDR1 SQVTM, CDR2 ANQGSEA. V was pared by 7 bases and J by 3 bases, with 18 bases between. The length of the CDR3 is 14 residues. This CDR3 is CSDLQRAPYYGYTF. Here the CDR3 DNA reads TGCAGCGACCTGCAACGGGCACCCTACTATGGCTACACCTTC.

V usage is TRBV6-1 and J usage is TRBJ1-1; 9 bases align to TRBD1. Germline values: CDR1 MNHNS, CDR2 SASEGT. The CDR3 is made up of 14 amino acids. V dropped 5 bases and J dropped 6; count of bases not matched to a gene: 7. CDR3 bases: TGTGCCAGCAGTCAGTGGGACAGGGTTGCTGAAGCTTTCTTT. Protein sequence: CASSQWDRVAEAFF.

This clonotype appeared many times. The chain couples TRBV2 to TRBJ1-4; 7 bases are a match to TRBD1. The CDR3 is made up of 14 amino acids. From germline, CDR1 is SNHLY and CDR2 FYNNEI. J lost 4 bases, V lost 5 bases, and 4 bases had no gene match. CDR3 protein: CASSYRDSNEKLFF. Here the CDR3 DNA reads TGTGCCAGCAGTTACCGGGACAGTAATGAAAAACTGTTTTTT.